This T cell receptor (beta chain) comes out of a study of response to subunit inactivated influenza vaccine. TCRdb re-called the RT-PCR reads through MiXCR, storing one row per CDR3 protein. The table records roughly 520,000 distinct CDR3 sequences, 25% of them present only once. This CDR3 spans 15 amino acids. V trimming: 6 bases; J trimming: 7 bases; junction bases outside the gene matches: 10. Germline lookup yields CDR1 DFQATT and CDR2 SNEGSKA (reference sequence). The source material was CD4+ T cells sorted from PBMCs, sampled roughly 5 days after vaccination. The receptor comes from a man between 50 and 59 years old who received an inactivated influenza vaccine. The rearrangement joins TRBV20-1 to TRBJ2-1; 12 bases map to TRBD2. CDR3 bases: TGCAGTGCCGGACTAGCGGGGAGGAATGGGAATGAGCAGTTCTTC. This codes for CSAGLAGRNGNEQFF.